Presented here are 14 T cell receptor beta chains from one specimen sequenced in a study of shared clonotypes between healthy human individuals. The table came from immunoSEQ multiplex PCR; TCRdb's copy has only in-frame clones and leaves some out. The data contain roughly 700,000 clones, 80% to 95% of them seen just once; the ten biggest clones take up 30% to 40%. The sequenced sample consisted of memory CD8+ T cells from PBMCs. Subset in this sample: CD45RO+ cells pooled with CCR7-negative TemRA cells. The source is a young man in good health. Some clones in this sample may be carry-over from other donors' samples.

The V and J genes are TRBV16 and TRBJ1-2; D possibly corresponds to TRBD1 (6 bases). Germline V CDR1 and CDR2: KGHSY, FQNENV. The V end was cut by 4 bases, the J end by 0 bases, with 12 bases between. The length of the CDR3 is 15 residues. CDR3 in DNA: TGTGCCAGCAGCCGGGCGACAGGAGCTAACTATGGCTACACCTTC. This encodes CASSRATGANYGYTF.

In the case of this clone: One end of the junction fails to match germline, which may point to a read error. The chain couples TRBV7-8 to TRBJ1-2; D is ambiguous. CDR3 length: 14 amino acids. Germline loops: CDR1 SGHVS, CDR2 FQNEAQ. The CDR3 DNA reads as TGTGCCAGCAGCACCAAAGGAGACGGGTATGGTTACACCTTC. Its protein is CASSTKGDGYGYTF.

The V and J genes are TRBV9 and TRBJ1-1; tentatively, D is TRBD1 (5 bases). The CDR3 loop spans 13 amino acids. The V and J ends lost 4 bases and 7 bases respectively, with 14 bases between them. Germline values: CDR1 SGDLS, CDR2 YYNGEE. CDR3 amino acids: CASSPRADYEAFF. The CDR3 coding sequence is TGTGCCAGCAGCCCCAGGGCGGATTATGAAGCTTTCTTT.

This chain uses TRBV6-5 with TRBJ2-7; possible D gene TRBD1, 6 bases. The V end lost 6 bases, the J end lost 6 bases, and 15 bases lay between the germline ends. The CDR3 has 13 amino acids. Germline lookup yields CDR1 MNHEY and CDR2 SVGAGI. In DNA, the CDR3 is TGTGCCAGCAGCCTAGTGACAGGAACCGAGCAGTACTTC. The encoded protein is CASSLVTGTEQYF.

The rearrangement joins TRBV4-2 to TRBJ2-7; perhaps TRBD1 as D (6 bases). The CDR3 totals 11 residues. Trimming left V 10 bases short and J 1 base short, with 8 bases between. CDR1 and CDR2 (germline): LGHNA, YNFKEQ. This CDR3 reads CATQGSYEQYF. The CDR3 nucleotides read TGTGCCACGCAGGGGTCCTACGAGCAGTACTTC.

The rearrangement uses TRBV10-1 and TRBJ1-5; no definite D call. The CDR3 totals 17 residues. The V gene lost 11 bases and the J gene lost 0 bases, with 23 bases spanning the gap. Germline CDR1 reads WNHNN; CDR2 reads SYGVQD (reference sequence). The CDR3 DNA follows: TGCGCCGTGGGCGCCGGGTCGACAACTTATAGCAATCAGCCCCAGCATTTT. It is translated as CAVGAGSTTYSNQPQHF.

The chain uses TRBV6-5 and TRBJ2-5; D unclear. The DNA end favors TRBJ2-7, so the J call may be wrong. Per the germline V gene, CDR1 is MNHEY and CDR2 is SVGAGI. The CDR3 sequence is 12 residues long. The CDR3 coding sequence is TGTGCCAGCAGACCTAGCTCCTACGAGCAGTACTTC. Its protein is CASRPSSYEQYF.

The J gene is TRBJ2-5, the V gene TRBV28; a possible D gene is TRBD2 (7 bases). The V gene lost 7 bases and the J gene lost 2 bases, with 20 bases spanning the gap. This CDR3 has 16 amino acids. The germline CDR1 and CDR2 sequences are MDHEN and SYDVKM. The CDR3, as DNA: TGTGCCAGCACCCCTCTGCCGGAGGGGGGGCAAGAGACCCAGTACTTC. It specifies CASTPLPEGGQETQYF.

The V gene is TRBV13, the J gene TRBJ2-3, with D maybe TRBD2 (5 bases). Trimming removed 5 bases at V and 1 base at J, with 19 bases between. Germline CDR1 reads PRHDT; CDR2 reads FYEKMQ (reference sequence). The CDR3 runs to 17 residues. CDR3 loop: CASSRGPSPTGTDTQYF. CDR3 nucleotide sequence: TGTGCCAGCAGCCGCGGGCCGTCCCCGACTGGCACAGATACGCAGTATTTT.

This clone was counted between two and nine times. The gene calls are TRBV4-1 and TRBJ2-2; no reliable D call. Germline V gene data show CDR1 as MGHRA and CDR2 as YSYEKL. The CDR3 is 12 amino acids. The V end was cut by 0 bases, the J end by 6 bases, with 2 bases between. The CDR3 DNA follows: TGCGCCAGCAGCCAAGATCCCGGGGAGCTGTTTTTT. It encodes CASSQDPGELFF.

In DNA, the CDR3 is TGTGCCAGCAAAGGCCTCATCCATAACTATGGCTACACCTTC. Protein: CASKGLIHNYGYTF. This chain uses TRBV27 with TRBJ1-2; the D is unclear. The CDR3 loop spans 14 amino acids. Trimming cost V 7 bases and J 1 base, with 13 bases left between them. Germline V gene data show CDR1 as MNHEY and CDR2 as SMNVEV (reference sequence).

The CDR3 is CASSEARGYGYTF. The CDR3 region has the DNA TGTGCCAGCAGTGAAGCCAGGGGCTATGGCTACACCTTC. J is TRBJ1-2 and V is TRBV6-1, with D possibly being TRBD1 (6 bases). The CDR3 is 13 amino acids. Germline lookup yields CDR1 MNHNS and CDR2 SASEGT. With 0 bases removed from V and 4 bases from J, the gap between germline ends came to 6 bases.

V is TRBV28 and J is TRBJ1-1; perhaps TRBD1 as D (6 bases). Per the germline V gene, CDR1 is MDHEN and CDR2 is SYDVKM. V was pared by 6 bases and J by 4 bases, with 24 bases between. This CDR3 contains 17 residues. The CDR3 is CASSFSPTREGGTEAFF. In DNA, the CDR3 is TGTGCCAGCAGCTTTTCCCCGACGCGGGAGGGGGGCACTGAAGCTTTCTTT.

The rearrangement joins TRBV7-9 to TRBJ2-7; D is unclear. V lost 4 bases and J lost 5, with 9 bases in between. This CDR3 has 12 amino acids. The germline gives CDR1 SEHNR, CDR2 FQNEAQ (reference sequence). CDR3 loop: CASSSGLHEQYF. The CDR3 DNA reads as TGTGCCAGCAGCTCAGGCTTACACGAGCAGTACTTC.